This TCR beta chain was found in a study of graft-versus-host responses after intestinal transplantation. Study-wide background: Each recipient received anti-thymocyte globulin induction, then tacrolimus and steroids for about three years.

Trimming cost V 5 bases and J 5 bases; bases outside gene matches: 13. Germline CDR1 reads GTSNPN; CDR2 reads SVGIG (reference sequence). The CDR3 length is 16 residues. The method was immunoSEQ multiplex PCR; TCRdb's version includes in-frame clones alone and lacks a portion of them. The table has more than 65,000 clones, approximately 90% seen once. Remarks on this clone: The antigen is not known.

Broader study findings: Association was observed between peak circulating GvH clone levels and early post-transplant HvG declines. Among recipient marrow samples, GvH clones were found; some appeared first in ileum or blood. Allografts of one patient group, those with graft-donor T cell macrochimerism, had high graft-versus-host to host-versus-graft clonal ratios.

Sequenced here: unstimulated CD8+ T cells sorted from spleen or lymph node cells, sampled before transplant. The gene calls are TRBV30 and TRBJ2-2; 8 bases match TRBD1. This receptor was taken from a human donor who was the organ donor for an intestinal transplant. The chain's CDR3 is CAWDYRDRPTTGELFF. In DNA form, the CDR3 reads TGTGCCTGGGACTATAGGGACAGGCCTACGACCGGGGAGCTGTTTTTT.